This T cell receptor beta chain was identified during a study of blood T cells in healthy people across ages. Points from the study as a whole: Researchers said unsorted PBMCs prevented a conclusive naive versus antigen-experienced comparison.

Together with a sample-barcoded 5' primer, a J-beta primer mix was included in a second PCR lasting roughly 6 to 12 cycles. Researchers report that each sample yielded at least 2.5 million CDR3-containing paired-end reads. TCRdb analysed the 5' RACE reads with MiXCR anew, one entry per CDR3 protein. The sample consists of some 690,000 distinct CDR3 sequences, around a fifth of them appearing once. The V and J ends lost 4 bases and 5 bases respectively, with 20 bases between them. Per the germline V gene, CDR1 is SGHTA and CDR2 is FQGNSA. This CDR3 has 16 amino acids. The study recruited healthy Caucasian donors from Russia who were aged about 6 to 90. The study isolated at least 6.5 million PBMCs from each sample. Only a few counts were recorded for this clonotype. The target antigen is unknown.

The sample consisted of blood. J is TRBJ2-5 and V is TRBV7-2; tentative D call: TRBD2 (6 bases). This TCR derives from a man in his sixties or seventies in good health. CDR3 sequence: CASSYRGDPLTETQYF. CDR3 sequence (DNA): TGTGCCAGCAGCTACCGCGGGGACCCCCTGACTGAGACCCAGTACTTC.